The rows below give T cell receptor beta chains drawn from one sample of a study of shared clonotypes between healthy human individuals. This table comes from immunoSEQ multiplex PCR, and its TCRdb copy is limited to in-frame clones, with some not included. The repertoire holds hundreds of thousands of clones, with roughly 78% as singletons. Sequencing was done on a sample of memory CD4+ T cells sorted from blood. The receptors originated from a woman aged 30 to 39 in good health. Both conserved end residues are part of each CDR3. Fields, in order: V gene, D gene, J gene, clone size, CDR3 DNA, CDR3 protein. D genes are given only for firm matches. Some rows mark clone size as missing; the rest say once, few, many or name a class of expanded clone.

TRBV19	NA	TRBJ1-1	NA	TGTGCCAGTAGTATAGATCGTCACCCAGAAGCTTTCTTT	CASSIDRHPEAFF
TRBV7-2	TRBD1	TRBJ1-4	NA	TGTGCCAGCACCGCGGACAGGAGGAGTGAAAAACTGTTTTTT	CASTADRRSEKLFF
TRBV19	TRBD2	TRBJ2-1	NA	TGTGCCAGCCAATCCGGGACTATAAACAATGAGCAGTTCTTC	CASQSGTINNEQFF
TRBV19	TRBD1	TRBJ1-5	NA	TGTGCCAGTACCTCAGGACAGGGGTATCAGCCCCAGCATTTT	CASTSGQGYQPQHF
TRBV6-6	TRBD1	TRBJ2-7	NA	TGTGCCAGCAGTTCCGCCGGGACAGGGGGCGAGCAGTACTTC	CASSSAGTGGEQYF
TRBV28	TRBD2	TRBJ2-3	many	TGTGCCAGCAGCGCACCGGGACTAGCGGGTCGCACAGATATGCAGTATTTT	CASSAPGLAGRTDMQYF
TRBV29-1	NA	TRBJ2-7	NA	TGCAGCGTTGGGGCTGGAAGGGTCTACGAGCAGTACTTC	CSVGAGRVYEQYF
TRBV28	NA	TRBJ1-4	NA	TGTGCCAGCAGTTTACCGGGAACTAATGAAAAACTGTTTTTT	CASSLPGTNEKLFF
TRBV7-2	TRBD1	TRBJ2-3	NA	TGTGCCAGCAGCGCCCGGGACAGGGTTAAAGATACGCAGTATTTT	CASSARDRVKDTQYF
TRBV11-2	NA	TRBJ2-7	NA	TGTGCCAGCAGCTTAAAGCCGGAGGCCTACGAGCAGTACTTC	CASSLKPEAYEQYF
TRBV29-1	TRBD1	TRBJ1-1	NA	TGCAGCGTTATCGGCGCGGACAGGGGGAACACTGAAGCTTTCTTT	CSVIGADRGNTEAFF
TRBV19	TRBD1	TRBJ2-5	NA	TGTGCCAGTAGTGACCCGACAGGGGCCCAAGAGACCCAGTACTTC	CASSDPTGAQETQYF
TRBV7-2	TRBD1	TRBJ2-5	once	TGTGCCAGCAGCTATACAGGGGCCGGGGAGACCCAGTACTTC	CASSYTGAGETQYF
TRBV2	NA	TRBJ2-7	NA	TGTGCCAGCAGTGAAAGGCGCCATGGATTGTACGAGCAGTACTTC	CASSERRHGLYEQYF
TRBV27	TRBD1	TRBJ1-2	once	TGTGCCAGCAGTTTAGTCCCAGGGGGGCCCCACACCTTC	CASSLVPGGPHTF
TRBV11-2	NA	TRBJ1-1	NA	TGTGCCAGCAGCTTAGAGCAGCGCAAGAACACTGAAGCTTTCTTT	CASSLEQRKNTEAFF
TRBV28	NA	TRBJ1-2	once	TGTGCCAGCAGTTTTAGGGCGTATGGCTACACCTTC	CASSFRAYGYTF
TRBV19	TRBD2	TRBJ2-7	few	TGTGCCAGTAGTGGTAGCGGGAGGGCCGGCAACGAGCAGTACTTC	CASSGSGRAGNEQYF
TRBV7-9	TRBD2	TRBJ2-7	NA	TGTGCCAGCAGCGCTAAGACTAGCGGGAGGGCCTTGGAAAGGATCGAGCAGTACTTC	CASSAKTSGRALERIEQYF
TRBV21-1	NA	TRBJ2-3	NA	TGTGCCAGCAGCAAAGGGCGGACTTCTTTAGGCGGAGATACGCAGTATTTT	CASSKGRTSLGGDTQYF
TRBV7-9	NA	TRBJ1-1	NA	TGTGCCAGCAGCAACCTACGACGGAACACTGAAGCTTTCTTT	CASSNLRRNTEAFF
TRBV5-1	NA	TRBJ1-1	NA	TGCGCCAGCAGCCACGTACCAGGTAACCACGCGCGGAACACTGAAGCTTTCTTT	CASSHVPGNHARNTEAFF
TRBV5-1	NA	TRBJ2-4	NA	TGCGCCAGCAGCTTGGGTGGCCCTGGGGACATTCAGTACTTC	CASSLGGPGDIQYF
TRBV4-1	TRBD2	TRBJ2-5	NA	TGCGCCAGCAGCCAAGTTCTAGAAGTAGGGACTAGCGGGAGGTACTTC	CASSQVLEVGTSGRYF
TRBV2	NA	TRBJ2-2	NA	TGTGCCAGCAGGGGGGTTGAACACGTCGGGGAGCTGTTTTTT	CASRGVEHVGELFF
TRBV2	NA	TRBJ2-5	NA	TGTGCCAGCACTACGGCAGATGGACGGACAAAAGAGACCCAGTACTTC	CASTTADGRTKETQYF
TRBV15	NA	TRBJ2-2	NA	TGTGCCACCAGCAGAGGGGGTTATCGTGGCACCGGGGAGCTGTTTTTT	CATSRGGYRGTGELFF
TRBV13	NA	TRBJ2-7	NA	TGTGCCAGCAGCCCCGGCTATTTCTACGAGCAGTACTTC	CASSPGYFYEQYF
TRBV5-5	NA	TRBJ1-2	NA	TGTGCCAGCAGCTTGAGCAGGGTGGACTATGGCTACACCTTC	CASSLSRVDYGYTF
TRBV6-5	NA	TRBJ2-7	NA	TGTGCCAGCAGTTACTCGAGGGGCGGGAAGACCGGGGAGCAGTACTTC	CASSYSRGGKTGEQYF
TRBV5-1	TRBD1	TRBJ2-5	NA	TGCGCCAGCAGCCCCGCACCGGGACAGGGGGACCAGTACTTC	CASSPAPGQGDQYF
TRBV11-3	NA	TRBJ2-3	NA	TGTGCCAGCAGCTTAGAAGGAGATACGCAGTATTTT	CASSLEGDTQYF
TRBV30	TRBD1	TRBJ2-7	once	TGTGCCTGGAGTGAGGGGGCAACCTACGAGCAGTACTTC	CAWSEGATYEQYF
TRBV13	NA	TRBJ2-1	NA	TGTGCCAGCAGCATCTCATCCGGGACCTCTCATGAGCAGTTCTTC	CASSISSGTSHEQFF
TRBV19	NA	TRBJ2-2	NA	TGTGCCAGTAAAGAGACAGCCCTCACCGGGGAGCTGTTTTTT	CASKETALTGELFF
TRBV7-8	NA	TRBJ1-5	once	TGTGCCAGCAGCTCGATCGGCCTATTTACGGGGGCCCAGCATTTT	CASSSIGLFTGAQHF
TRBV4-1	TRBD2	TRBJ2-2	NA	TGCGCCAGCAGCCAAGGTGTTTCGACTAGCGTTGTCACCGGGGAGCTGTTTTTT	CASSQGVSTSVVTGELFF
TRBV7-6	NA	TRBJ2-1	few	TGTGCCAGCAGCGTGGGACCCATGAGGGAGCAGTTCTTC	CASSVGPMREQFF
TRBV9	TRBD1	TRBJ2-7	few	TGTGCCAGCAGCGTAGGACACGACAGGGCCTACGAGCAGTACTTC	CASSVGHDRAYEQYF
TRBV29-1	NA	TRBJ2-5	NA	TGCAGCGCCCCCGCAGAACTACAAGAGACCCAGTACTTC	CSAPAELQETQYF
TRBV4-1	NA	TRBJ1-2	once	TGCGCCAGCAGCCGAAAAGTACGATCAGATGGGCTTAACTATGGCTACACCTTC	CASSRKVRSDGLNYGYTF
TRBV7-8	NA	TRBJ1-1	few	TGTGCCAGCAGCTTAGACATCTTCGCGAACACTGAAGCTTTCTTT	CASSLDIFANTEAFF
TRBV27	TRBD1	TRBJ1-4	NA	TGTGCCAGCAGTCGACAGGGAGGAGAAAAACTGTTTTTT	CASSRQGGEKLFF
TRBV28	NA	TRBJ2-7	NA	TGTGCCAGCAGTTTCGGGCAGTTCTACGAGCAGTACTTC	CASSFGQFYEQYF
TRBV7-8	NA	TRBJ1-1	NA	TGTGCCAGCAGCCACCCTCCCCCAGGCACTGAAGCTTTCTTT	CASSHPPPGTEAFF
TRBV28	TRBD2	TRBJ2-3	once	TGTGCCACACAACATCCAAGCGGGGGGGCAGGTACGCAGTATTTT	CATQHPSGGAGTQYF
TRBV18	NA	TRBJ1-1	NA	TGTGCCAGCTCACCAGGGGTAGGAACTGAAGCTTTCTTT	CASSPGVGTEAFF
TRBV28	NA	TRBJ2-2	NA	TGTGCCAGCAGTTCCTCCGGGACTTATTACCGGGAGCTGTTTTTT	CASSSSGTYYRELFF